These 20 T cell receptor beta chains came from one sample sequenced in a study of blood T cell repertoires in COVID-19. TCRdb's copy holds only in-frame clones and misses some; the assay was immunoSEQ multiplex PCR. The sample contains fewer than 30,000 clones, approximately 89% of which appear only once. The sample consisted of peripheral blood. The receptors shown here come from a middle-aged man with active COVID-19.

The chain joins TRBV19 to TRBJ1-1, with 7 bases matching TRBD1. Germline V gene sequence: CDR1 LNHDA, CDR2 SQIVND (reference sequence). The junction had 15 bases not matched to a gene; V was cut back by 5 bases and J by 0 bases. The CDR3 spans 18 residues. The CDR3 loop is CASSSSPHKQGMNTEAFF. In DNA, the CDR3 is TGTGCCAGTAGTTCCTCGCCCCACAAACAGGGGATGAACACTGAAGCTTTCTTT.

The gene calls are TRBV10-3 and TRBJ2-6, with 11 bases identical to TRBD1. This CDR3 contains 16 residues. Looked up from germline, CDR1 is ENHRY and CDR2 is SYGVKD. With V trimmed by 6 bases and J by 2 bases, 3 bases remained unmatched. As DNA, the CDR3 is TGTGCCATCAGGGGACAGGGGGTTGCTGGGGCCAACGTCCTGACTTTC. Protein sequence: CAIRGQGVAGANVLTF.

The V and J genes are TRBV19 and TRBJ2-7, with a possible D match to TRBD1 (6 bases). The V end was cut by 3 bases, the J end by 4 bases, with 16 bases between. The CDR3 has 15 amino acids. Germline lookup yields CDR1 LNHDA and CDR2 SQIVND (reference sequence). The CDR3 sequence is CASSIAVTGLYEQYF. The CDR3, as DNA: TGTGCCAGTAGTATCGCAGTTACAGGGTTGTACGAGCAGTACTTC.

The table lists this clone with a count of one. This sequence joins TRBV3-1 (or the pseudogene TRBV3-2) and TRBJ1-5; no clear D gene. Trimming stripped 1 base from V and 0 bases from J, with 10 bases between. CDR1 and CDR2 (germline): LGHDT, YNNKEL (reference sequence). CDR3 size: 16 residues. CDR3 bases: TGTGCCAGCAGCCAAGCATCGGTGCATAGCAATCAGCCCCAGCATTTT. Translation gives CASSQASVHSNQPQHF.

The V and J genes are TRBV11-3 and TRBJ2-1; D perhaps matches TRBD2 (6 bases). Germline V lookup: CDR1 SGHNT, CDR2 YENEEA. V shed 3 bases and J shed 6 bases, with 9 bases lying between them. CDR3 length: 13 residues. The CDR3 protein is CASSFGLTNEQFF. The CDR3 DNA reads TGTGCCAGCAGCTTCGGACTAACCAATGAGCAGTTCTTC.

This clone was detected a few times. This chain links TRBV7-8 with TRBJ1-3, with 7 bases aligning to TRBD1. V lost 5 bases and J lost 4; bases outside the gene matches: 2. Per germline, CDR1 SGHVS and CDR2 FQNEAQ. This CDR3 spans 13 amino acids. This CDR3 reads CASSMTGGNTIYF. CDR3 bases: TGTGCCAGCAGCATGACAGGGGGAAACACCATATATTTT.

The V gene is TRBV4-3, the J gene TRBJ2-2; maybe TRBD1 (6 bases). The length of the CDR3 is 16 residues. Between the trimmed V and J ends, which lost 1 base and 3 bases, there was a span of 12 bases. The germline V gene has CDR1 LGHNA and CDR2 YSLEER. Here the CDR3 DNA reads TGCGCCAGCAGCCAAGGGTTGACAGGACACACCGGGGAGCTGTTTTTT. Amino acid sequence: CASSQGLTGHTGELFF.

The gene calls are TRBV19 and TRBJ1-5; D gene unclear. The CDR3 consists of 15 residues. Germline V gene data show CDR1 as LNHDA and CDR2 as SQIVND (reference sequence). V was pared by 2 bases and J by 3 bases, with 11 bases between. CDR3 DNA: TGTGCCAGTAGTATAACCCCGGGAGACAATCAGCCCCAGCATTTT. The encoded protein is CASSITPGDNQPQHF.

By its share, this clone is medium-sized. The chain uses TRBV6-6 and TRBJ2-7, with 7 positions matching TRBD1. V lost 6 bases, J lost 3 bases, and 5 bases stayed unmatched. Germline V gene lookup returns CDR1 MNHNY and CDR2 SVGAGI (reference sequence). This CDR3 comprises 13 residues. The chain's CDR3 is CASSTGTDYEQYF. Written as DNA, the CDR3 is TGTGCCAGCAGCACCGGGACAGACTACGAGCAGTACTTC.

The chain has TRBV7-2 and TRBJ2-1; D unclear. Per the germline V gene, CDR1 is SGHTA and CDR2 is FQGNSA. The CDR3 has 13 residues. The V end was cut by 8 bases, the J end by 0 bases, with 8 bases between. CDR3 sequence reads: CASLPSSYNEQFF. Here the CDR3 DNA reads TGTGCCAGCCTCCCCAGCTCCTACAATGAGCAGTTCTTC.

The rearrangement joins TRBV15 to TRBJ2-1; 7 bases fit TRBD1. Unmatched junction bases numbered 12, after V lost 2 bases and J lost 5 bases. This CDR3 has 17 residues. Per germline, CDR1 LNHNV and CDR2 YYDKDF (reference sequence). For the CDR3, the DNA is TGTGCCACCAGCAGACCGAAGACAGGGTGGCGGGACAATGAGCAGTTCTTC. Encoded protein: CATSRPKTGWRDNEQFF.

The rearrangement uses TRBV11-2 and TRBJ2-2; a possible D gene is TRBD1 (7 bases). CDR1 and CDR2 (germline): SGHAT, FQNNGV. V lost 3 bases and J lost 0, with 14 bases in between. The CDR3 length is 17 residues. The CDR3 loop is CASSFRAGQTNTGELFF. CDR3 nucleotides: TGTGCCAGCAGCTTCCGGGCGGGACAGACGAACACCGGGGAGCTGTTTTTT.

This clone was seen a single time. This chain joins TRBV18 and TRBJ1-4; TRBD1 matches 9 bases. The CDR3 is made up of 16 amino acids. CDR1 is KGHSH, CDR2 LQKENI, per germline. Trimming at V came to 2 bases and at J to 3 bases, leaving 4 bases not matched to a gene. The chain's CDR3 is CASSPSYRGPNEKLFF. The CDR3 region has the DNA TGTGCCAGCTCACCATCCTACAGGGGGCCTAATGAAAAACTGTTTTTT.

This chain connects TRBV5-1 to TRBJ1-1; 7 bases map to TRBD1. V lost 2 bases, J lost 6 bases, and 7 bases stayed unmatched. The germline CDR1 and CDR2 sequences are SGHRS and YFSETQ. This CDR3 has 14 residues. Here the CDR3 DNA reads TGCGCCAGCAGCTTTAGGGGACAGACGGCTGAAGCTTTCTTT. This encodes CASSFRGQTAEAFF.

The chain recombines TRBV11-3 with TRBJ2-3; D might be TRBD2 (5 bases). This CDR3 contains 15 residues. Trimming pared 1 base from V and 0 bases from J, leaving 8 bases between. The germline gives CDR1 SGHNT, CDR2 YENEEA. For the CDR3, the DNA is TGTGCCAGCAGCTTAGTGACGGGGAGCACAGATACGCAGTATTTT. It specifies CASSLVTGSTDTQYF. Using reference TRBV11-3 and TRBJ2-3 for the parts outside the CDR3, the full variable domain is EAGVVQSPRYKIIEKKQPVAFWCNPISGHNTLYWYLQNLGQGPELLIRYENEEAVDDSQLPKDRFSAERLKGVDSTLKIQPAELGDSAVYLCASSLVTGSTDTQYFGPGTRLTVL.

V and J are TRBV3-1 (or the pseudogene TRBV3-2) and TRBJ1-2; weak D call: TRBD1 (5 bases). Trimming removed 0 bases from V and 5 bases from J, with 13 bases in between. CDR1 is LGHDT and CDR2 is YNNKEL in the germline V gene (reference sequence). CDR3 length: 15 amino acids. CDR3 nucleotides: TGTGCCAGCAGCCAAGATATCCAGGGATGGTATGGCTACACCTTC. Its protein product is CASSQDIQGWYGYTF.

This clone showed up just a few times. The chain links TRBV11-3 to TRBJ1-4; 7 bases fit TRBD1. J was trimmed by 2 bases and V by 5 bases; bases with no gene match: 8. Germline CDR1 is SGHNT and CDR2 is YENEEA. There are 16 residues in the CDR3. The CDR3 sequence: CASSPGRGITNEKLFF. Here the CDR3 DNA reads TGTGCCAGCAGCCCCGGCAGGGGGATTACTAATGAAAAACTGTTTTTT.

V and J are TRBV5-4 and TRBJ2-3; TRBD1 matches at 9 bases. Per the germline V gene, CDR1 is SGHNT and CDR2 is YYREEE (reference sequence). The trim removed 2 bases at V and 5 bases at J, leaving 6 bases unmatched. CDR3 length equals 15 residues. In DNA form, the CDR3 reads TGTGCCAGCAGCTTCACAGGGGGCAGGGAAGATACGCAGTATTTT. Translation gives CASSFTGGREDTQYF.

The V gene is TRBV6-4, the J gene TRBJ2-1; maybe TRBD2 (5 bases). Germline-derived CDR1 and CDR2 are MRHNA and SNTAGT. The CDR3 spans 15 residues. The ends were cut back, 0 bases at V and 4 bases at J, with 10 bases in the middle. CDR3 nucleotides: TGTGCCAGCAGTGACTCGGGAGAAGGGTACAATGAGCAGTTCTTC. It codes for CASSDSGEGYNEQFF.

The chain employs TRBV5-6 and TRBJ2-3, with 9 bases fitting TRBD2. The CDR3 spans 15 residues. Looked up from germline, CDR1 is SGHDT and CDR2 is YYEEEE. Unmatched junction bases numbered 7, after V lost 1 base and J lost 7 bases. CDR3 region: CASSLSGGGAYTQYF. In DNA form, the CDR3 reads TGTGCCAGCAGCTTGAGCGGCGGGGGGGCGTATACGCAGTATTTT.